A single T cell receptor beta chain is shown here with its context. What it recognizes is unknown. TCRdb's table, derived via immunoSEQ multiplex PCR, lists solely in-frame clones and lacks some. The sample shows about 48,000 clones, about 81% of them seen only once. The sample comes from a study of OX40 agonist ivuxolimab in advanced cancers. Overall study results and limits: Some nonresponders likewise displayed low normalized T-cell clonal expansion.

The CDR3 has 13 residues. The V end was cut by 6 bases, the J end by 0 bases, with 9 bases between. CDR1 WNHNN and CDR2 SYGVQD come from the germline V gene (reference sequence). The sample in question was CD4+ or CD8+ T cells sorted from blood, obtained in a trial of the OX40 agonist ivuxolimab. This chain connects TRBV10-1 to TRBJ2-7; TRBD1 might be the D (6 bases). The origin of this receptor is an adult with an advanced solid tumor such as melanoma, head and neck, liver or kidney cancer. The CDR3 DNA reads TGCGCCAGCAGACGGGACAACTCCTACGAGCAGTACTTC. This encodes CASRRDNSYEQYF.